Shown below are 3 T cell receptor beta chains from a single sample sequenced in a study of T cell repertoires in ileal Crohn's disease. Using immunoSEQ multiplex PCR, the repertoire was profiled, and TCRdb retains in-frame clones only, with some absent. Among 13,000 or so clones listed, around 79% were seen once. The time point was: inflamed ileum from the surgical specimen. Sequenced input: ileal tissue. The receptors derive from an adult with Crohn's disease.

J is TRBJ2-7 and V is TRBV20-1, with D unclear. V was cut by 2 bases and J by 5 bases, with 7 bases left in between. The V gene's germline CDR1 is DFQATT and CDR2 SNEGSKA (reference sequence). The CDR3 contains 11 residues. The CDR3 here is CSARLLNEQYF. The CDR3 DNA reads TGCAGTGCTAGACTCCTGAACGAGCAGTACTTC.

This chain uses TRBV19 with TRBJ1-5; D remains unclear. CDR1 is LNHDA, CDR2 SQIVND, per germline (reference sequence). V lost 1 base to trimming and J lost 6 bases, with 7 bases between them. The CDR3 has 13 amino acids. Here the CDR3 DNA reads TGTGCCAGTAGTATAGCGGAGGGTCAGCCCCAGCATTTT. Protein: CASSIAEGQPQHF.

V gene TRBV30 combines with J gene TRBJ2-7; D is uncertain. Trimming left V 0 bases short and J 2 bases short, with 23 bases between. The V gene's germline CDR1 is GTSNPN and CDR2 SVGIG (reference sequence). CDR3 length: 18 amino acids. In DNA, the CDR3 is TGTGCCTGGAGTGTATTTATAGAGGCAGCTACGACCGCCTACGAGCAGTACTTC. Translation gives CAWSVFIEAATTAYEQYF.